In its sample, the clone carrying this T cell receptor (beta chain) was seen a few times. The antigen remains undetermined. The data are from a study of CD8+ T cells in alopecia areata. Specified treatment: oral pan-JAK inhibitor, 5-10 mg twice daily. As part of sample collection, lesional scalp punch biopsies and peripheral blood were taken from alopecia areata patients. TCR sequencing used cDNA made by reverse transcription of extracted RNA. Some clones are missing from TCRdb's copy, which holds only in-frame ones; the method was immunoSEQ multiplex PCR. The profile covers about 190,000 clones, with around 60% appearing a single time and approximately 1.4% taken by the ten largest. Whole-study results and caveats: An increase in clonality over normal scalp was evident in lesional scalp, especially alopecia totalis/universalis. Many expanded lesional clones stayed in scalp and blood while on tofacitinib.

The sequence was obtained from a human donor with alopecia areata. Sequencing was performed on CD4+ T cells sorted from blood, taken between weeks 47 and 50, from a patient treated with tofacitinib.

For the CDR3, the DNA is TGCAGCGTCTTGGTACGGACAGGGACCTACGAGCAGTACTTC. Translation: CSVLVRTGTYEQYF. V is TRBV29-1 and J is TRBJ2-7; 8 positions agree with TRBD1. The CDR3 runs to 14 residues. V lost 6 bases to trimming and J lost 2 bases; unmatched junction nucleotides: 9. The germline V gene encodes CDR1 SQVTM and CDR2 ANQGSEA.